This TCR beta chain emerged from a study of stem cell transplantation in POMP-related autoinflammatory disease. Overall study results and limits: PRAID patients trended toward lower TRB diversity and higher clonality in all analyzed T-cell subsets.

PRAID featured immunodeficiency plus autoinflammation. In regard to this clone: Its antigen is undetermined.

Method: immunoSEQ multiplex PCR; TCRdb's copy keeps in-frame clones and lacks some. The sample yields 68,000 or so clones, approximately 91% seen once. This receptor was identified in a human patient with POMP-related autoinflammation and immune dysregulation (PRAID). Some T cells may have originated in the graft donor. Sequences were derived from CD4+ T cells from PBMCs, sampled after stem cell transplantation.

CDR3 protein: CASSEGPEQFF. CDR3 DNA sequence: TGTGCCAGCAGTGAAGGTCCTGAGCAGTTCTTC. The gene calls are TRBV2 and TRBJ2-1; D call uncertain. The CDR3 contains 11 residues. Germline V gene lookup returns CDR1 SNHLY and CDR2 FYNNEI. V lost 1 base and J 9 bases, leaving 4 bases between the germline ends.